This is a list of T cell receptor beta chains from one sample in a study of T cells in tumors after PD-1 blockade. The table came from immunoSEQ multiplex PCR; TCRdb's copy has only in-frame clones and leaves some out. The sample includes about 7,600 clones, about 62% seen only once; the top ten take roughly 13%. The material sequenced was tumor tissue, taken after anti-PD-1 treatment. The source of these receptors is a human donor with basal cell carcinoma. The CDR3 runs from the conserved cysteine through the conserved F or W. D genes are given only for firm matches. The listing skips clone size in some rows; elsewhere it reads once, few, many or a size class.

v_call	j_call	d_call	clone_size	cdr3_length	cdr3_aa	cdr3_nt
TRBV14	TRBJ2-1	TRBD2	few	20	CASSQGWLLAGPSSYNEQFF	TGTGCCAGCAGCCAGGGGTGGTTACTAGCGGGCCCGAGCTCCTACAATGAGCAGTTCTTC
TRBV15	TRBJ1-2	TRBD1	NA	15	CATAGTGSTMNGYTF	TGTGCCACCGCCGGGACAGGGAGTACGATGAATGGCTACACCTTC
TRBV6-4	TRBJ2-1	TRBD2	NA	14	CAGSVAGGHNEQFF	TGTGCCGGCAGTGTCGCGGGGGGCCACAATGAGCAGTTCTTC
TRBV30	TRBJ1-6	NA	once	14	CAWRVREYNSPLHF	TGTGCCTGGAGGGTCAGGGAATATAATTCACCCCTCCACTTT
TRBV5-1	TRBJ1-3	TRBD1	NA	16	CASSLEPGTARNTIYF	TGCGCCAGCAGCTTGGAACCCGGGACAGCTAGAAACACCATATATTTT
TRBV30	TRBJ2-7	NA	NA	13	CAWSLYREGEQYF	TGTGCCTGGAGTCTCTACAGGGAGGGGGAGCAGTACTTC
TRBV5-4	TRBJ2-2	NA	NA	15	CASSLRDTFSGELFF	TGTGCCAGCAGTCTCCGGGACACCTTTTCCGGGGAGCTGTTTTTT
TRBV5-4	TRBJ2-3	TRBD1	NA	16	CASSSRKQGATDTQYF	TGTGCCAGCAGCTCTCGCAAACAGGGGGCAACAGATACGCAGTATTTT
TRBV7-8	TRBJ1-6	NA	NA	18	CASSLAQAGWVINSPLHF	TGTGCCAGCAGCTTAGCCCAGGCAGGGTGGGTTATCAATTCACCCCTCCACTTT
TRBV7-8	TRBJ1-5	NA	NA	15	CASSLTRQVLGPQHF	TGTGCCAGCAGCTTAACCCGACAGGTTCTCGGGCCCCAGCATTTT
TRBV20-1	TRBJ2-5	TRBD2	medium-sized	14	CSASTAGGGETQYF	TGCAGTGCTAGTACAGCGGGGGGCGGAGAGACCCAGTACTTC
TRBV5-5	TRBJ2-7	TRBD2	few	15	CASSVGLAVTYEQYF	TGTGCCAGCAGCGTCGGACTAGCGGTGACCTACGAGCAGTACTTC
TRBV19	TRBJ1-2	NA	NA	13	CASSIRTDYGYTF	TGTGCCAGTAGTATAAGGACAGACTACGGCTACACCTTC
TRBV13	TRBJ1-2	TRBD1	NA	13	CASSWYTGGGYTF	TGTGCCAGCAGCTGGTATACAGGGGGTGGCTACACCTTC
TRBV10-3	TRBJ2-1	NA	NA	13	CAISQEGANEQFF	TGTGCCATCAGTCAGGAGGGGGCAAATGAGCAGTTCTTC